A selection of T cell receptor beta chains follows, all from one sample in a study of shared clonotypes between healthy human individuals. Here immunoSEQ multiplex PCR was the method, and the copy in TCRdb shows in-frame clones only, minus some. The table records about 700,000 clones, 90% to 95% of them present only once. The sample comprised naive CD8+ T cells sorted from blood. These receptors were taken from a man aged 25 to 45 in good health. Both conserved end residues are part of each CDR3. The D gene is left open where the match is weak. Only some rows state a clone size, as once, few, many or a class for expanded clones.

J gene	D gene	V gene	clone size	CDR3 length	CDR3 protein	CDR3 DNA
TRBJ2-1	TRBD1	TRBV25-1	.	11	CAIEQGAEQFF	TGTGCCATCGAACAGGGGGCCGAGCAGTTCTTC
TRBJ2-2	.	TRBV7-6	.	17	CASSLATPKPNTGELFF	TGTGCCAGCAGCTTAGCGACCCCAAAGCCGAACACCGGGGAGCTGTTTTTT
TRBJ2-1	.	TRBV29-1	.	12	CSVRGLPREQFF	TGCAGCGTTAGGGGCCTTCCCAGGGAGCAGTTCTTC
TRBJ2-7	.	TRBV7-9	.	15	CASSPVEQGNHEQYF	TGTGCCAGCAGCCCAGTGGAGCAGGGTAACCACGAGCAGTACTTC
TRBJ1-2	.	TRBV27	.	15	CASSPTLGADYGYTF	TGTGCCAGCAGTCCTACGCTGGGCGCAGACTATGGCTACACCTTC
TRBJ2-5	.	TRBV27	.	14	CASSLEGGQETQYF	TGTGCCAGCAGTTTAGAAGGGGGACAAGAGACCCAGTACTTC
TRBJ2-7	TRBD2	TRBV29-1	.	13	CSVLGTSVYEQYF	TGCAGCGTTCTTGGGACTAGCGTGTACGAGCAGTACTTC
TRBJ2-5	TRBD2	TRBV30	.	13	CAWELADKETQYF	TGTGCCTGGGAACTAGCGGACAAAGAGACCCAGTACTTC
TRBJ2-1	.	TRBV7-9	.	14	CASFWSDGDNEQFF	TGTGCCAGCTTCTGGTCGGACGGGGACAATGAGCAGTTCTTC
TRBJ2-3	.	TRBV4-3	.	16	CASSRSRVPNTDTQYF	TGCGCCAGCAGCCGAAGTAGGGTGCCGAACACAGATACGCAGTATTTT
TRBJ2-2	TRBD2	TRBV7-3	once	17	CASSLNPSGRVTGELFF	TGTGCCAGCAGCTTAAATCCTAGCGGGAGAGTAACCGGGGAGCTGTTTTTT
TRBJ1-5	.	TRBV27	few	14	CASSDSPGVQSQHF	TGTGCCAGCAGTGACTCCCCAGGGGTGCAATCCCAGCATTTT
TRBJ2-7	.	TRBV5-4	.	16	CASSLPGTQSSYEQYF	TGTGCCAGCAGCTTGCCCGGGACCCAAAGCTCCTACGAGCAGTACTTC
TRBJ1-5	.	TRBV7-9	few	14	CASSSGHSSQPQHF	TGTGCCAGCAGCTCCGGACATTCGTCTCAGCCCCAGCATTTT
TRBJ2-5	TRBD2	TRBV30	.	14	CAWGLAGTEETQYF	TGTGCCTGGGGACTAGCGGGAACTGAGGAGACCCAGTACTTC
TRBJ2-6	TRBD1	TRBV7-8	.	18	CASSLLTGGLSGANVLTF	TGTGCCAGCAGCTTGTTGACAGGGGGCCTCTCTGGGGCCAACGTCCTGACTTTC
TRBJ2-1	TRBD1	TRBV4-3	.	16	CASSESGPGGMNEQFF	TGCGCCAGCAGTGAAAGCGGTCCAGGGGGAATGAATGAGCAGTTCTTC
TRBJ1-5	.	TRBV28	.	17	CASSYTGTRGRDQPQHF	TGTGCCAGCAGTTACACCGGGACAAGGGGTCGAGATCAGCCCCAGCATTTT